The clone carrying this TCR beta chain was seen only once. Its specificity is not known. The data originate from a study of OX40 agonist ivuxolimab in advanced cancers. On the study more broadly: Hepatocellular carcinoma, melanoma, renal cell or head and neck cancer was diagnosed in the dose-escalation patients.

Whole-study findings and limits: Among T cells, CD8+ cells averaged more expanded clones than CD4+ cells. At doses 0.1 to 3.0 mg/kg, CD4+ and CD8+ clones expanded.

Generated by immunoSEQ multiplex PCR, the TCRdb table keeps only in-frame clones and is missing some. The table has around 80,000 clones, 65% to 90% seen once; the top ten hold more than 0.45%. Patients were ineligible given autoimmune disease history or systemic immunosuppression. Germline loops: CDR1 LGHNT, CDR2 FRNRAP. V shed 6 bases, J shed 5 bases, and the junction held 8 bases outside the gene matches. The CDR3 consists of 14 residues. The chain combines TRBV12-5 with TRBJ1-1; 8 nucleotides align to TRBD1. The source is an adult with an advanced solid tumor such as melanoma, head and neck, liver or kidney cancer. The material was CD4+ or CD8+ T cells sorted from blood, obtained in a trial of the OX40 agonist ivuxolimab. The CDR3 DNA sequence: TGTGCTAGTGGGGGCGACAGGGGAGTAACTGAAGCTTTCTTT. The encoded protein is CASGGDRGVTEAFF.